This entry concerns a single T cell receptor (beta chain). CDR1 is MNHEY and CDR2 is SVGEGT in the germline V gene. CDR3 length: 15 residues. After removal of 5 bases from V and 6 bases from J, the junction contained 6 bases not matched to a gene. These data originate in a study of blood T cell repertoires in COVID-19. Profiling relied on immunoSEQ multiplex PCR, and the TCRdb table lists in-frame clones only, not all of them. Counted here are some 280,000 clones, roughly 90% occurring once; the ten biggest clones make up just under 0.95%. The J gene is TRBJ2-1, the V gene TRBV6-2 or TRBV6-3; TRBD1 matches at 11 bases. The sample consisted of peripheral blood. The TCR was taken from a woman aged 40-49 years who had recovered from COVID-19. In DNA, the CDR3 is TGTGCCAGCAGTCGCGGGGGGACAGGGGGCAATGAGCAGTTCTTC. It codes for CASSRGGTGGNEQFF.